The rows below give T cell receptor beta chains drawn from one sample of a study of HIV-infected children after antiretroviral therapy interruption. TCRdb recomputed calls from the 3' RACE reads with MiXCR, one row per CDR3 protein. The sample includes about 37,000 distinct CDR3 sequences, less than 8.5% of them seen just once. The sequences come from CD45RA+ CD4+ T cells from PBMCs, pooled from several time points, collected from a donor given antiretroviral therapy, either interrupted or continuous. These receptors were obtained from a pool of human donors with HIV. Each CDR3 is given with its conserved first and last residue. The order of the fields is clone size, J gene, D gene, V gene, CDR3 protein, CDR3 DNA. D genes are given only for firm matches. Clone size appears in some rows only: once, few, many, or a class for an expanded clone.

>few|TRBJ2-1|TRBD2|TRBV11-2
CASSLESLAGVYNEQFF
TGTGCCAGCAGCTTAGAGTCACTAGCGGGAGTTTACAATGAGCAGTTCTTC
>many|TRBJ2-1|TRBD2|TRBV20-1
CSARTGLAGAREQFF
TGCAGTGCTAGGACGGGACTAGCGGGAGCACGCGAGCAGTTCTTC
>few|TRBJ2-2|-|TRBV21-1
CASSREPGPVAGELFF
TGTGCCAGCAGCAGAGAGCCGGGACCTGTTGCCGGGGAGCTGTTTTTT
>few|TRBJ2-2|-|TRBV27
CASRSTENTGELFF
TGTGCCAGCAGATCGACGGAGAACACCGGGGAGCTGTTTTTT
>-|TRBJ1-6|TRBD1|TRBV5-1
CASSRTGDNSPLHF
TGCGCCAGCAGCCGAACAGGGGATAATTCACCCCTCCACTTT
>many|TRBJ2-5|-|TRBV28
CASRLRIGESRETQYF
TGTGCCAGCAGACTAAGAATTGGGGAGTCCCGTGAGACCCAGTACTTC
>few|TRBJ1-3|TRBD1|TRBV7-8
CASSSPGQADSGNTIYF
TGTGCCAGCAGCTCGCCGGGACAGGCGGACTCTGGAAACACCATATATTTT
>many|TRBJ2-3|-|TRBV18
CASSPDQISTDTQYF
TGTGCCAGCTCACCTGATCAGATAAGCACAGATACGCAGTATTTT
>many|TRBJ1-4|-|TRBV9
CASSPRQGRADEKLFF
TGTGCCAGCAGCCCCCGGCAGGGTCGGGCGGATGAAAAACTGTTTTTT
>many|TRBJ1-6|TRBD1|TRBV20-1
CSASRQGVPPLHF
TGCAGTGCTAGCCGTCAGGGGGTACCACCCCTCCACTTT
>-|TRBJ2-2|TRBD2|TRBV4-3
CASSPRSSGGWTGELFF
TGCGCCAGCAGCCCCCGTAGTAGCGGGGGCTGGACCGGGGAGCTGTTTTTT
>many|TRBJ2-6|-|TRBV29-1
CSVEGPGANVLTF
TGCAGCGTTGAAGGCCCTGGGGCCAACGTCCTGACTTTC
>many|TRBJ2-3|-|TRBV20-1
CSARILAGDTQYF
TGCAGTGCTAGAATACTAGCAGGAGATACGCAGTATTTT
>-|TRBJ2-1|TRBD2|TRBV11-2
CASSSYSGSYYNEQFF
TGTGCCAGCAGCTCTTATAGCGGGAGCTATTACAATGAGCAGTTCTTC
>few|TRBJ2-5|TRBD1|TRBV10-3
CAIRKGAPQETQYF
TGTGCCATCAGGAAGGGGGCTCCCCAAGAGACCCAGTACTTC
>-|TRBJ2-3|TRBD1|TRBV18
CASSPTRGSFSTDTQYF
TGTGCCAGCTCACCAACCAGGGGGTCCTTCAGCACAGATACGCAGTATTTT
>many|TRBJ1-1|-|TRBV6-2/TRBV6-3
CASRGPEAFF
TGTGCCAGCAGGGGCCCTGAAGCTTTCTTT
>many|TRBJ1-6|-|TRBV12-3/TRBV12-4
CASATDSPLHF
TGTGCCAGCGCAACAGACTCACCCCTCCACTTT
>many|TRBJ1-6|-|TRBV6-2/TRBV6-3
CASSARNSYNSPLHF
TGTGCCAGCAGTGCCAGGAACTCCTATAATTCACCCCTCCACTTT
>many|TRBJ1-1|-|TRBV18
CASSPRQDSMNTEAFF
TGTGCCAGCTCACCTCGACAAGACAGCATGAACACTGAAGCTTTCTTT
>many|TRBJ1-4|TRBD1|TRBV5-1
CASSQTGDGENEKLFF
TGCGCCAGCAGCCAGACAGGGGACGGAGAGAATGAAAAACTGTTTTTT
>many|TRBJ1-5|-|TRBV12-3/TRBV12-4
CASRVNTSPQHF
TGTGCCAGCAGGGTGAACACGTCGCCCCAGCATTTT
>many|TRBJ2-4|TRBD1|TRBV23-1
CASSLSGTGEGQNTLYF
TGTGCCAGCAGTCTGTCCGGGACAGGAGAGGGTCAAAACACCTTGTACTTT
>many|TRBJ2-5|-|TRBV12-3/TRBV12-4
CASSSAGPGRKYF
TGTGCCAGCAGTTCCGCCGGCCCGGGACGGAAGTACTTC
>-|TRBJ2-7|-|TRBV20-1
CSNTRVGYEQYF
TGCAGTAATACACGAGTGGGGTACGAGCAGTACTTC
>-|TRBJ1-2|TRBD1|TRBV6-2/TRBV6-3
CASSYEKPGQGTGGYTF
TGTGCCAGCAGTTACGAAAAGCCCGGACAGGGGACAGGAGGCTACACCTTC
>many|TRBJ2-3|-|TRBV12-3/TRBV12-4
CASSLRQWERTDTQYF
TGTGCCAGCAGTTTGAGGCAGTGGGAACGTACAGATACGCAGTATTTT
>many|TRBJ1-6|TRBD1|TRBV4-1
CASSQDRGNSPLYF
TGTGCCAGCAGCCAAGACAGGGGTAATTCGCCCCTCTACTTT
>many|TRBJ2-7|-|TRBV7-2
CASSLSNYEQYF
TGTGCCAGCAGCTTATCCAACTACGAGCAGTACTTC
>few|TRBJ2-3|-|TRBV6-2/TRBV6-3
CASSYSTGGIADTQYF
TGTGCCAGCAGTTACTCGACCGGGGGCATCGCAGATACGCAGTATTTT
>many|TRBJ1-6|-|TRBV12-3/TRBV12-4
CASSFGMESSPLHF
TGTGCCAGCAGTTTTGGCATGGAGTCTTCACCCCTCCACTTT
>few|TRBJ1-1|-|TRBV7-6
CASSLTRDTEAFF
TGTGCCAGCAGCTTAACCCGGGACACTGAAGCTTTCTTT
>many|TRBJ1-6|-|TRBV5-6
CASRAAGGPSPLHF
TGTGCCAGCAGGGCTGCGGGGGGGCCCTCACCCCTCCACTTT
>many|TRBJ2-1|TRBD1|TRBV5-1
CASSRDRDNEQFF
TGCGCCAGCAGCCGGGACAGGGACAATGAGCAGTTCTTC
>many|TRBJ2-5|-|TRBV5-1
CASSLEVTQYF
TGCGCCAGCAGCTTGGAAGTAACCCAGTACTTC
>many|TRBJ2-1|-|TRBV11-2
CASSLAGREVGNEQFF
TGTGCCAGCAGCTTAGCGGGCAGGGAAGTCGGCAATGAGCAGTTCTTC
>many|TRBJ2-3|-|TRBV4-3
CASSPGHASTDTQYF
TGCGCCAGCAGCCCGGGCCACGCCAGCACAGATACGCAGTATTTT
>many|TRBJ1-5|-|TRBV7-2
CASSLDWGPNQPQHF
TGTGCCAGCAGCTTAGATTGGGGCCCCAATCAGCCCCAGCATTTT
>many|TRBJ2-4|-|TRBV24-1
CATSDFSEGNIQYF
TGTGCCACCAGTGATTTTAGCGAGGGTAACATTCAGTACTTC
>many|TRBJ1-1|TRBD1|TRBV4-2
CASSRITGGTEAFF
TGTGCCAGCAGCCGGATAACAGGGGGTACTGAAGCTTTCTTT
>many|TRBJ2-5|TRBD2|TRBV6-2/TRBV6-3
CATSGGAKETQYF
TGTGCCACTAGCGGGGGGGCGAAAGAGACCCAGTACTTC
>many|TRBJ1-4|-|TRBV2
CASSWLLNEKLFF
TGTGCCAGCAGTTGGCTGCTTAATGAAAAACTGTTTTTT
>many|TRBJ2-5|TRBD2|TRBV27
CASSKRDHQETQYF
TGTGCCAGCAGTAAGCGGGACCACCAAGAGACCCAGTACTTC
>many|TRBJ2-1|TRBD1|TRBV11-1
CASSFAGTGAAEQFF
TGTGCCAGCAGTTTCGCCGGGACAGGGGCTGCTGAGCAGTTCTTC
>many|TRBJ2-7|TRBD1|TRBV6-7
CAPSGLDRETSWSYEQYF
TGTGCCCCCTCCGGTTTGGACAGGGAAACATCCTGGTCCTACGAGCAGTACTTC
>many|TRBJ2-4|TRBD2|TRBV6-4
CASSDPTSGPGYF
TGTGCCAGCAGTGACCCGACTAGCGGCCCGGGGTACTTC
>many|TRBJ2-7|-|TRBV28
CASSLQGAGFSYEQYF
TGTGCCAGCAGTTTACAGGGCGCGGGCTTCTCCTACGAGCAGTACTTC
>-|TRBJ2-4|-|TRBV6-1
CASSVRSPWGENIQYF
TGTGCCAGCAGTGTCCGGAGCCCTTGGGGCGAAAACATTCAGTACTTC
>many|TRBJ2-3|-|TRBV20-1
CSAGTGGTDTQYF
TGCAGTGCCGGGACGGGGGGCACAGATACGCAGTATTTT
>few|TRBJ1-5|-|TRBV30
CAWSVSGNQPQHF
TGTGCCTGGAGTGTTTCGGGCAATCAGCCCCAGCATTTT
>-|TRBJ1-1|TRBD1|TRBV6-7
CASSPQGQGANTEAFF
TGTGCCAGCAGTCCCCAGGGACAGGGCGCGAACACTGAAGCTTTCTTT
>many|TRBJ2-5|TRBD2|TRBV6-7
CASSYEVERGPETQYF
TGTGCCAGCAGTTACGAAGTCGAGCGGGGCCCGGAGACCCAGTACTTC
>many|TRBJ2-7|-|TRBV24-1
CATSEPTRAEQYF
TGTGCCACCAGTGAACCGACTAGGGCGGAGCAGTACTTC
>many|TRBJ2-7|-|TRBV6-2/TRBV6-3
CASSLNLIPYEQYF
TGTGCCAGCAGCCTCAATTTAATCCCCTACGAGCAGTACTTC
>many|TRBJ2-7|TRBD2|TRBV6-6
CASSYKRGANYEQYF
TGTGCCAGCAGTTACAAGCGGGGGGCAAATTACGAGCAGTACTTC